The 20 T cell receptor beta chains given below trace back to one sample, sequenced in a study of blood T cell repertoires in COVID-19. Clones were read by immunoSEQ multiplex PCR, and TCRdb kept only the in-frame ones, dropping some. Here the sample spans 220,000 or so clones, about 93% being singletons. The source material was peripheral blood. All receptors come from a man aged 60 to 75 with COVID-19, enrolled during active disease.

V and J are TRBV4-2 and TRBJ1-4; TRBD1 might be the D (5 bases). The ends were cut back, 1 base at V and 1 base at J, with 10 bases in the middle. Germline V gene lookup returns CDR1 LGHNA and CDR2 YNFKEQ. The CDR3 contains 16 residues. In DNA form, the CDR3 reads TGTGCCAGCAGCCAAGTTTCCGGGGGAACTAATGAAAAACTGTTTTTT. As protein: CASSQVSGGTNEKLFF.

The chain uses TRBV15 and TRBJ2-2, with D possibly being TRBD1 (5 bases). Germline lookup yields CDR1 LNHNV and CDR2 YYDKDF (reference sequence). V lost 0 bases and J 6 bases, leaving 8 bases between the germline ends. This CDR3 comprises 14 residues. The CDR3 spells CATSRDKGPGELFF. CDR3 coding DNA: TGTGCCACCAGCAGAGATAAGGGGCCCGGGGAGCTGTTTTTT.

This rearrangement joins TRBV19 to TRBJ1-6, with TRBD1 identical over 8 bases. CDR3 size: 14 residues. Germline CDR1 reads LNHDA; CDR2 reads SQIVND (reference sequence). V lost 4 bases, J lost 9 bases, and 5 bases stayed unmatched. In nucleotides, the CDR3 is TGTGCCAGTAGTACCGGACAGGGAGGTTCACCCCTCCACTTT. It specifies CASSTGQGGSPLHF.

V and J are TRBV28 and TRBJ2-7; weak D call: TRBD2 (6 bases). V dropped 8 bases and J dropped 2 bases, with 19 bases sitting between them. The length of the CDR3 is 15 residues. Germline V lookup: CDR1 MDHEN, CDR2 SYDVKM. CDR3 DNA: TGTGCCAGCGGTCCCTTGGGAGGCCCTACCTACGAGCAGTACTTC. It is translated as CASGPLGGPTYEQYF.

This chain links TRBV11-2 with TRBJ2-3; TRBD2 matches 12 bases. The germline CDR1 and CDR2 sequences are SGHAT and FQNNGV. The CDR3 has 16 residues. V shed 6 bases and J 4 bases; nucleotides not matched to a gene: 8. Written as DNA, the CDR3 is TGTGCCAGCAGTTGGACTAGCGGGGCGGCGGCAGATACGCAGTATTTT. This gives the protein CASSWTSGAAADTQYF.

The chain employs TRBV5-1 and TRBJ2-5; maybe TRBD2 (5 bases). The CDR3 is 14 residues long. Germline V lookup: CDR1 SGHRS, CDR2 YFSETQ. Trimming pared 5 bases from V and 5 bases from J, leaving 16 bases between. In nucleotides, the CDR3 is TGCGCCAGCAGGACCTGGTCGGAGGAGGAGACCCAGTACTTC. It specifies CASRTWSEEETQYF.

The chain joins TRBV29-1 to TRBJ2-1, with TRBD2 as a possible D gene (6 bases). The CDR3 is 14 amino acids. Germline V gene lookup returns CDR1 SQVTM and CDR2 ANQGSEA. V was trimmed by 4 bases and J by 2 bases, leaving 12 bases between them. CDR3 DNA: TGCAGCGTTGGGGGGGACGGACCCTACAATGAGCAGTTCTTC. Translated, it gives CSVGGDGPYNEQFF.

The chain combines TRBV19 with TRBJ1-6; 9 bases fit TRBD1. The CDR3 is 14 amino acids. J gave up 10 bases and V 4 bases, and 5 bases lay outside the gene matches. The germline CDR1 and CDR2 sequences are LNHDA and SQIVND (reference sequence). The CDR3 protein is CASSTGQGRSPLHF. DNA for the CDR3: TGTGCCAGTAGTACGGGACAGGGACGGTCACCCCTCCACTTT.

The CDR3 nucleotides read TGTGCCAGCAGCTTAACGGGGTTACAGGGGGCCGCCGGGGAGCTGTTTTTT. Protein sequence: CASSLTGLQGAAGELFF. V and J are TRBV7-3 and TRBJ2-2; 9 positions match TRBD1. J lost 6 bases, V lost 0 bases, and 8 bases had no gene match. Germline V gene sequence: CDR1 SGHTA, CDR2 FQGTGA. CDR3 size: 17 residues.

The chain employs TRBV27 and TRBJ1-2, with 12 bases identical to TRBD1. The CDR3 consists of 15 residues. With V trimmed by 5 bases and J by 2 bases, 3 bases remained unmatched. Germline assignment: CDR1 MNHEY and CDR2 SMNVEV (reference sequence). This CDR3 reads CASSQGTGGNYGYTF. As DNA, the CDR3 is TGTGCCAGCAGTCAGGGGACAGGGGGCAACTATGGCTACACCTTC.

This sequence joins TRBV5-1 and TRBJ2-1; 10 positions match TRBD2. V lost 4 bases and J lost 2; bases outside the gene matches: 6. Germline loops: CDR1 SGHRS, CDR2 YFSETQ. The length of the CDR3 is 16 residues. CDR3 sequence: CASSTKLAGPYNEQFF. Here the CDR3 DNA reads TGCGCCAGCAGCACTAAACTAGCGGGGCCCTACAATGAGCAGTTCTTC.

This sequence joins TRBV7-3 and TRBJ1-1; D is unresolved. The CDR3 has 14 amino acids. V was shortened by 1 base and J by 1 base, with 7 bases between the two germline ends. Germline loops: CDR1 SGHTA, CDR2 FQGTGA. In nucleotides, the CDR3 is TGTGCCAGCAGCTTAAATCCGCGGAACACTGAAGCTTTCTTT. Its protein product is CASSLNPRNTEAFF.

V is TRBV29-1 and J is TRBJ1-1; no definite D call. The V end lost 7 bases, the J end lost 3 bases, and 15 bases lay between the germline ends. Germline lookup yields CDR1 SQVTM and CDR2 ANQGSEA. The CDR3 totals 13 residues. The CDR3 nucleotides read TGCAGCGCCCTCATCGGAGGGCACACTGAAGCTTTCTTT. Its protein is CSALIGGHTEAFF.

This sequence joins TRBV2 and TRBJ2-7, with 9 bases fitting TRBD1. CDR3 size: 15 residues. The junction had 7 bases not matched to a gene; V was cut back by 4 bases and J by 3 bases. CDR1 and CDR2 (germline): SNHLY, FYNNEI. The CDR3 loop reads CASSGNRDRVYEQYF. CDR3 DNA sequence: TGTGCCAGCAGTGGGAACCGGGACAGGGTCTACGAGCAGTACTTC.

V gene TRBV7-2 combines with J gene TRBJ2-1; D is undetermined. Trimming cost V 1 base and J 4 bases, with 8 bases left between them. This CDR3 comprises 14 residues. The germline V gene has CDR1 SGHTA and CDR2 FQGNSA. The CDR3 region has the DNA TGTGCCAGCAGCTTAGATCTTGTGTACAATGAGCAGTTCTTC. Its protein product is CASSLDLVYNEQFF. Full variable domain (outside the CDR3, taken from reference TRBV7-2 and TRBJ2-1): GAGVSQSPSNKVTEKGKDVELRCDPISGHTALYWYRQSLGQGLEFLIYFQGNSAPDKSGLPSDRFSAERTGGSVSTLTIQRTQQEDSAVYLCASSLDLVYNEQFFGPGTRLTVL.

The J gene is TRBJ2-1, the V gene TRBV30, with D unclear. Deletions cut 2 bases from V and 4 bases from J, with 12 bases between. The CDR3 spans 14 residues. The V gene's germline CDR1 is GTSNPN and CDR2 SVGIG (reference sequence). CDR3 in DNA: TGTGCCTGGAGTTTAAACTATAGATACAATGAGCAGTTCTTC. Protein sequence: CAWSLNYRYNEQFF. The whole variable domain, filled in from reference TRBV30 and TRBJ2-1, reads SQTIHQWPATLVQPVGSPLSLECTVEGTSNPNLYWYRQAAGRGLQLLFYSVGIGQISSEVPQNLSASRPQDRQFILSSKKLLLSDSGFYLCAWSLNYRYNEQFFGPGTRLTVL.

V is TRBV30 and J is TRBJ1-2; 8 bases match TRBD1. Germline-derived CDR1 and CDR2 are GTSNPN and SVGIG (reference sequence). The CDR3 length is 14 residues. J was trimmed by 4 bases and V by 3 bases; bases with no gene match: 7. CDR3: CAWREAGGAYGYTF. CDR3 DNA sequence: TGTGCCTGGAGGGAGGCAGGGGGCGCCTATGGCTACACCTTC.

The CDR3 nucleotides read TGTGCCAGCAGCCTAGGAAAGGGGCCGAGCAATCAGCCCCAGCATTTT. Protein: CASSLGKGPSNQPQHF. The chain recombines TRBV7-9 with TRBJ1-5; tentatively, D is TRBD1 (5 bases). CDR3 length: 16 amino acids. The V gene lost 5 bases and the J gene lost 1 base, with 15 bases spanning the gap. The germline gives CDR1 SEHNR, CDR2 FQNEAQ (reference sequence).

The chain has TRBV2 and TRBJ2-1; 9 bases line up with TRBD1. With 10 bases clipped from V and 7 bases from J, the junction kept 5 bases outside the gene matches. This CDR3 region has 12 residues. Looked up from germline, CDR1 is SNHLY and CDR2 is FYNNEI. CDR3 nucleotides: TGTGCCAACCGGGACAGGGATAATGAGCAGTTCTTC. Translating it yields CANRDRDNEQFF. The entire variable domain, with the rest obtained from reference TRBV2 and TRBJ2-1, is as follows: EPEVTQTPSHQVTQMGQEVILRCVPISNHLYFYWYRQILGQKVEFLVSFYNNEISEKSEIFDDQFSVERPDGSNFTLKIRSTKLEDSAMYFCANRDRDNEQFFGPGTRLTVL.

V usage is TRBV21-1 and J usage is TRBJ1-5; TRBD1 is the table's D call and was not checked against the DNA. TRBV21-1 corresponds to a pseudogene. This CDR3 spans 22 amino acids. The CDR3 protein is CASSSKGARDGGTLCSNQPQHF. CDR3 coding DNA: TGTGCCAGCAGCTCAAAGGGGGCGCGGGATGGAGGGACACTGTGTAGCAATCAGCCCCAGCATTTT.